This T cell receptor (beta chain) was sequenced for a study of blood T cell repertoires in COVID-19. Study-level background: COVID-19 samples, acute and convalescent, were from the United States, Italy and Spain. From T cells, B-cell-depleted T cells, or PBMCs came the material, which was cDNA or gDNA.

Original processing notes: Reference gene primer amplification gave nucleated cell count estimates. Here immunoSEQ multiplex PCR was the method, and the copy in TCRdb shows in-frame clones only, minus some. V, J and clone size reflect that table, while D and trimming were determined from the DNA. The sample comprises fewer than 350,000 clones, approximately 86% of which are singletons, and approximately 10% rests with the top ten. Germline CDR1 SGHVS, CDR2 FNYEAQ. The CDR3 contains 13 residues. Trimming pared 4 bases from V and 7 bases from J, leaving 13 bases between. The source of this sequence is a man between 40 and 49 years old with active or convalescent COVID-19. Sequencing was performed on peripheral blood. V is TRBV7-6 and J is TRBJ1-1, with unresolved D. The CDR3 spells CASSSWSTREAFF. The CDR3 nucleotides are TGTGCCAGCAGCTCCTGGTCGACACGTGAAGCTTTCTTT.